Below, 14 T cell receptor beta chains from the same sample are listed, as sequenced in a study of T cells in Graves' hyperthyroidism and ophthalmopathy. Amplified regions were TCR beta CDR3 sequences from RNA transcripts. A first-round RT-PCR of the TCR CDR3 used the HTBI primer set. TCRdb re-derived calls from the multiplex PCR reads in MiXCR, one entry per CDR3 protein. This sample has about 420,000 distinct CDR3 sequences, with approximately 14% found just once. The sequenced material came from blood. These receptors came from a woman aged 18-29 years with Graves' hyperthyroidism.

This clonotype was picked up a small number of times. The chain recombines TRBV6-2 or TRBV6-3 with TRBJ1-2; a possible D gene is TRBD1 (5 bases). The CDR3 sequence is 13 residues long. CDR1 is MNHEY, CDR2 SVGEGT, per germline. V lost 2 bases and J lost 6, with 10 bases in between. The CDR3 region is CASSYRRADGYTF. CDR3 nucleotide sequence: TGTGCCAGCAGTTACCGCAGGGCCGATGGCTACACCTTC.

This clonotype was counted many times. The chain combines TRBV20-1 with TRBJ2-2; 10 nucleotides agree with TRBD2. Germline V lookup: CDR1 DFQATT, CDR2 SNEGSKA (reference sequence). V dropped 0 bases and J dropped 2; count of bases not matched to a gene: 6. The length of the CDR3 is 17 residues. CDR3 sequence: CSARDRWTSGNTGELFF. The CDR3 coding sequence is TGCAGTGCTAGAGATCGGTGGACTAGCGGAAACACCGGGGAGCTGTTTTTT.

This clonotype was picked up many times. The rearrangement uses TRBV3-1 and TRBJ2-3; unclear D gene. CDR3 length: 14 amino acids. The V end lost 0 bases, the J end lost 1 base, and 5 bases lay between the germline ends. Germline V CDR1 and CDR2: LGHDT, YNNKEL (reference sequence). CDR3 amino acids: CASSQDQGTDTQYF. CDR3 bases: TGTGCCAGCAGCCAAGATCAGGGCACAGATACGCAGTATTTT.

This clonotype showed up many times. This rearrangement joins TRBV5-1 to TRBJ2-7; no clear D gene. Germline CDR1 and CDR2: SGHRS and YFSETQ. V was shortened by 4 bases and J by 1 base, with 12 bases between the two germline ends. CDR3 length equals 14 residues. CDR3 loop: CASSPLVLSYEQYF. In DNA, the CDR3 is TGCGCCAGCAGCCCTCTGGTACTTTCCTACGAGCAGTACTTC.

This clonotype showed up many times. The chain couples TRBV5-1 to TRBJ2-5; D is possibly TRBD2 (5 bases). V dropped 4 bases and J dropped 3 bases, with 13 bases sitting between them. From germline, CDR1 is SGHRS and CDR2 YFSETQ. The CDR3 spans 14 residues. CDR3 in DNA: TGCGCCAGCAGCCCGTACAGCGGAGAAGAGACCCAGTACTTC. Translated, it gives CASSPYSGEETQYF.

This clonotype was seen at least ten times. This chain joins TRBV7-9 and TRBJ1-1; 7 bases are shared with TRBD1. Germline V gene data show CDR1 as SEHNR and CDR2 as FQNEAQ (reference sequence). The trim removed 4 bases at V and 2 bases at J, leaving 10 bases unmatched. The CDR3 is made up of 16 amino acids. The CDR3 protein is CASSSSGQMLNTEAFF. CDR3 DNA sequence: TGTGCCAGCAGCTCATCGGGACAGATGCTTAACACTGAAGCTTTCTTT.

This clonotype has a count of ten or more. The CDR3 spells CSANTGPEAFF. The CDR3, as DNA: TGCAGTGCAAACACAGGGCCCGAAGCTTTCTTT. This chain joins TRBV20-1 and TRBJ1-1; maybe TRBD1 (6 bases). Trimming pared 6 bases from V and 8 bases from J, leaving 13 bases between. The V gene's germline CDR1 is DFQATT and CDR2 SNEGSKA (reference sequence). This CDR3 region has 11 residues.

This clonotype has a handful of counts. CDR3 in DNA: TGCAGTGCTTCCATGCCGGGGGCCAGCTCCTATAATTCACCCCTCCACTTT. This translates into CSASMPGASSYNSPLHF. The chain links TRBV20-1 to TRBJ1-6; D is perhaps TRBD1 (6 bases). The CDR3 runs 17 residues. V lost 5 bases and J lost 0, with 17 bases in between. CDR1 DFQATT and CDR2 SNEGSKA come from the germline V gene (reference sequence).

This clonotype has a count of ten or more. The chain employs TRBV5-6 and TRBJ2-5; maybe TRBD2 (5 bases). In germline, CDR1 is SGHDT, CDR2 YYEEEE. The CDR3 has 13 amino acids. Trimming pared 4 bases from V and 2 bases from J, leaving 9 bases between. CDR3 loop: CASSADWQETQYF. CDR3 sequence (DNA): TGTGCCAGCAGCGCGGACTGGCAAGAGACCCAGTACTTC.

This clonotype was seen a handful of times. The chain uses TRBV25-1 and TRBJ2-3, with D tentatively TRBD2 (6 bases). The CDR3 extends over 17 amino acids. Germline CDR1 and CDR2: MGHDK and SYGVNS. The V end lost 4 bases, the J end lost 0 bases, and 17 bases lay between the germline ends. CDR3 DNA: TGTGCCAGCAGTGGGGTATCTAGGACTACTAGCACAGATACGCAGTATTTT. The encoded protein is CASSGVSRTTSTDTQYF. Full variable domain (rest looked up from reference TRBV25-1 and TRBJ2-3): EADIYQTPRYLVIGTGKKITLECSQTMGHDKMYWYQQDPGMELHLIHYSYGVNSTEKGDLSSESTVSRIRTEHFPLTLESARPSHTSQYLCASSGVSRTTSTDTQYFGPGTRLTVL.

This clonotype has at least ten counts. V gene TRBV6-1 combines with J gene TRBJ1-5; D unclear. The ends were cut back, 5 bases at V and 0 bases at J, with 11 bases in the middle. CDR1 MNHNS and CDR2 SASEGT come from the germline V gene. The CDR3 is 15 amino acids. CDR3 coding DNA: TGTGCCAGCAGTAAGGATAGGTATAGCAATCAGCCCCAGCATTTT. It encodes CASSKDRYSNQPQHF.

The chain carries TRBV12-3 or TRBV12-4 and TRBJ2-1; D call uncertain. V was shortened by 5 bases and J by 10 bases, with 12 bases between the two germline ends. The length of the CDR3 is 12 residues. The CDR3, as DNA: TGTGCCAGCAGTCCGGGCCTCCGGGAGCAGTTCTTC. This gives the protein CASSPGLREQFF.

This clonotype was detected many times. The rearrangement joins TRBV29-1 to TRBJ1-1; D perhaps matches TRBD1 (6 bases). Trimming cost V 0 bases and J 11 bases, with 22 bases left between them. The CDR3 loop spans 15 amino acids. The germline V gene has CDR1 SQVTM and CDR2 ANQGSEA. The DNA for the CDR3 is TGCAGCGTTGAAGAAGCTATAGGAACAGGGCTCGGCGCTTTCTTT. This encodes CSVEEAIGTGLGAFF.

This clonotype was detected a few times. V and J are TRBV2 and TRBJ2-7; TRBD2 matches 8 bases. The V and J ends lost 4 bases and 2 bases, in that order; junction bases with no gene match: 1. The CDR3 has 13 amino acids. The germline V gene encodes CDR1 SNHLY and CDR2 FYNNEI. In DNA, the CDR3 is TGTGCCAGCAGTGGGGGACTAGCCTACGAGCAGTACTTC. Protein sequence: CASSGGLAYEQYF.